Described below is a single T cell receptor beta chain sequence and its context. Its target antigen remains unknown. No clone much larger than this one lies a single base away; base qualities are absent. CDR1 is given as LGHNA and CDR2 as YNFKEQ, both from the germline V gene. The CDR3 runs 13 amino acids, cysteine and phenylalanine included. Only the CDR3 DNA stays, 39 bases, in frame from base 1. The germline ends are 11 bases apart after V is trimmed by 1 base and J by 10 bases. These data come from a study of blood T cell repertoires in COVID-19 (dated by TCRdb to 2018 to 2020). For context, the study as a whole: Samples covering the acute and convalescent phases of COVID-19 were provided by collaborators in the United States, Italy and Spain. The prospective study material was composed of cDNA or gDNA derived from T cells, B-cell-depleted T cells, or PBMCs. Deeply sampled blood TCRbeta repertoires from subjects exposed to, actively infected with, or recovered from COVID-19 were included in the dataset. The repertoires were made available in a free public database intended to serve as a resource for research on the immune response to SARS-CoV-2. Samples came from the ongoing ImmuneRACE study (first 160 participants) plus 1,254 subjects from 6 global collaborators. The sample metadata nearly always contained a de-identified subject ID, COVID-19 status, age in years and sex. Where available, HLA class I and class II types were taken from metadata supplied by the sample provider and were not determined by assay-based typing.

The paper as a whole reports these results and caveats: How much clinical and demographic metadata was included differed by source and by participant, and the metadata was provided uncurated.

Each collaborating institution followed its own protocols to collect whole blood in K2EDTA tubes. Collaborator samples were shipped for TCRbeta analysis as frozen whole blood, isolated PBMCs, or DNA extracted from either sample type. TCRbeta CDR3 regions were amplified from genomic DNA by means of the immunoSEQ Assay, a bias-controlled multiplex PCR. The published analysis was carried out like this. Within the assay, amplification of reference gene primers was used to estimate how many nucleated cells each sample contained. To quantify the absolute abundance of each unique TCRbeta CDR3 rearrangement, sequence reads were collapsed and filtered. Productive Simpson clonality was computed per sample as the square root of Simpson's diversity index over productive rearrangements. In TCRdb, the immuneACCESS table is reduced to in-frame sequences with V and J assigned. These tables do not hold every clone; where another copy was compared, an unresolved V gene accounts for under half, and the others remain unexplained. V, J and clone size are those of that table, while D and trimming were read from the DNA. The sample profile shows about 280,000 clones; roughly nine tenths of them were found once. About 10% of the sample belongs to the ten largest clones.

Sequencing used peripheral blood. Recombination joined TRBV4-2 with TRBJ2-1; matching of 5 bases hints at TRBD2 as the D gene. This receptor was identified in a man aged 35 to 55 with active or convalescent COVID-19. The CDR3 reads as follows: CASSQALGGEQFF. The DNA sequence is TGTGCCAGCAGCCAAGCCCTAGGCGGGGAGCAGTTCTTC.